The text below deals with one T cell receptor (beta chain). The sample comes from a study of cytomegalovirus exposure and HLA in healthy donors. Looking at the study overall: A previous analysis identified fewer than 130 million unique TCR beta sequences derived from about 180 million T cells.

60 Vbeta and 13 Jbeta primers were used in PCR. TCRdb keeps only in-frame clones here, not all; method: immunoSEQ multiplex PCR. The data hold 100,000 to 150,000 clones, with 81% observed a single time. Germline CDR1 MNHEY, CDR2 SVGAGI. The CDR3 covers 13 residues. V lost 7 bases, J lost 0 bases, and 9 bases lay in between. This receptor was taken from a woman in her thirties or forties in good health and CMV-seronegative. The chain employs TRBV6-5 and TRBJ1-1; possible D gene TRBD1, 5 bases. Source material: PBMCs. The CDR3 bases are TGTGCCAGCACTAGGGGCGTGAACACTGAAGCTTTCTTT. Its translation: CASTRGVNTEAFF.